Reported below is one T cell receptor (beta chain). Its target is not known. This record comes from a study of early stage breast cancer tumors. Turning to the study itself: Most invasive tumors, about 80% of the 16, were ER+/PR+/HER2-. Samples were sequenced at 9 to 10-fold average coverage.

Whole-study results and caveats: Tumors had approximately 2.4-fold higher T cell density than normal breast. In about 85% of the 16 patients, blood comparison separated tumor from normal breast.

Assay used: immunoSEQ multiplex PCR; TCRdb lists only in-frame clones, some missing. The data hold about 72,000 clones, with around 80% observed a single time. In germline, CDR1 is LNHDA, CDR2 SQIVND (reference sequence). The CDR3 is 13 amino acids. The V gene end was trimmed by 5 bases and the J gene end by 8 bases; junction bases not matched to a gene: 5. The clonotype comes from a person in their 60s with breast cancer. Sequencing used blood. The chain joins TRBV19 to TRBJ2-4; 8 bases map to TRBD1. The CDR3 nucleotides read TGTGCCAGTAGTCTGATGACAGGGGACATTCAGTACTTC. Translation: CASSLMTGDIQYF. The variable domain in full, completed from reference TRBV19 and TRBJ2-4, reads DGGITQSPKYLFRKEGQNVTLSCEQNLNHDAMYWYRQDPGQGLRLIYYSQIVNDFQKGDIAEGYSVSREKKESFPLTVTSAQKNPTAFYLCASSLMTGDIQYFGAGTRLSVL.